These 6 T cell receptor beta chains were all obtained from the same sample, sequenced in a study of T cells in Graves' hyperthyroidism and ophthalmopathy. RNA transcripts served as the template for amplifying TCR beta CDR3 regions. The HTBI primer set served for first-round RT-PCR of the TCR CDR3. TCRdb redid the calling of the multiplex PCR reads with MiXCR, one entry per CDR3 protein. The sample includes hundreds of thousands of distinct CDR3 sequences, about 15% seen only once; the top ten take more than 8.5%. Specimen: blood. These receptors all come from a woman under 30 with Graves' hyperthyroidism.

The sample holds many counts of this clonotype. The CDR3 region has the DNA TGTGCCAGCTCCACAGGGGGAGTCATGAACACTGAAGCTTTCTTT. Its translation: CASSTGGVMNTEAFF. V is TRBV18 and J is TRBJ1-1; 8 bases map to TRBD1. CDR1 is KGHSH, CDR2 LQKENI, per germline. The CDR3 runs to 15 residues. V trimming: 6 bases; J trimming: 0 bases; junction bases outside the gene matches: 6.

This clonotype was picked up a small number of times. The chain links TRBV10-2 to TRBJ2-7; D perhaps matches TRBD1 (6 bases). The germline V gene has CDR1 WSHSY and CDR2 SAAADI. The V end was cut by 0 bases, the J end by 6 bases, with 15 bases between. The CDR3 spans 15 residues. CDR3 nucleotide sequence: TGCGCCAGCAGTGAGTCGATCACAGGGTTCAGCGAGCAGTACTTC. The encoded protein is CASSESITGFSEQYF.

This clonotype was observed a handful of times. The V gene is TRBV13, the J gene TRBJ2-3; 8 bases map to TRBD1. Germline CDR1 is PRHDT and CDR2 is FYEKMQ (reference sequence). J lost 4 bases, V lost 5 bases, and 2 bases had no gene match. CDR3 size: 13 residues. CDR3 DNA: TGTGCCAGCAGCATGACAGGGGCAGATACGCAGTATTTT. This codes for CASSMTGADTQYF.

Turning to this clonotype: This may be a read error, as it is one base from a much larger clone. V and J are TRBV3-1 and TRBJ2-2; 9 bases align to TRBD1. In germline, CDR1 is LGHDT, CDR2 YNNKEL (reference sequence). The CDR3 is 15 amino acids. The chain's CDR3 is CASSLSGTGPGGLFF. As DNA, the CDR3 is TGTGCCAGCAGCCTTTCCGGGACAGGGCCCGGGGGGCTGTTTTTT.

This clonotype was counted ten times or more. This chain links TRBV11-3 with TRBJ2-7, with TRBD1 as a possible D gene (6 bases). The CDR3 has 12 amino acids. The germline V and J ends were trimmed by 8 bases and 2 bases, with 10 bases remaining between them. Germline CDR1 is SGHNT and CDR2 is YENEEA. CDR3 sequence: CASGDNAYEQYF. CDR3 nucleotides: TGTGCCAGCGGGGACAACGCCTACGAGCAGTACTTC.

This clonotype has more than one count but fewer than ten. This chain joins TRBV20-1 and TRBJ1-3; 7 bases line up with TRBD1. The V and J ends lost 7 bases and 2 bases, in that order; junction bases with no gene match: 11. Germline assignment: CDR1 DFQATT and CDR2 SNEGSKA (reference sequence). The CDR3 is 15 amino acids. The CDR3, as DNA: TGCAGTGTAATCCGGGACAGAGACACTGGAAACACCATATATTTT. Its translation is CSVIRDRDTGNTIYF.